The clone carrying this T cell receptor beta chain occurred a few times. Its matching antigen is unknown. The bulk TCR libraries were made with methods described before and with listed TCR primers. TCRdb recomputed calls from the PCR reads with MiXCR, one row per CDR3 protein. The sample includes about half a million distinct CDR3 sequences, about a fifth seen only once; the top ten take 0.65% to 0.95%. The data were taken from a study of molecular identifiers for immune sequencing clone quantification. This CDR3 spans 19 amino acids. V trimming: 0 bases; J trimming: 6 bases; junction bases outside the gene matches: 18. CDR1 and CDR2 from the germline V gene are DFQATT and SNEGSKA (reference sequence). Overall study findings and caveats: Researchers reportedly could pick up spiked Jurkat TCR RNA from one cell mixed into about 1 million naive cells.

The sequenced sample was naive CD8+ T cells from blood, with Jurkat cell RNA spiked in. The subset is: FACS-sorted CD8+CD4-CCR7+CD45RA+ naive T cells. The V and J genes are TRBV20-1 and TRBJ2-3; TRBD2 aligns across 10 bases. This clonotype was obtained from a human donor in good health. Some libraries in this study had Jurkat cell RNA spiked in. Here the CDR3 DNA reads TGCAGTGCTAGAGATTGGCTGGGCGGTCTAGCGGGAGATTTGGATACGCAGTATTTT. It translates to CSARDWLGGLAGDLDTQYF.